The present TCR beta chain was sequenced within a study of blood T cell repertoires in COVID-19. The protocol was immunoSEQ multiplex PCR, while the TCRdb copy is restricted to in-frame clones and leaves out a portion. The table includes about 270,000 clones, approximately 90% detected once. The CDR3 consists of 12 residues. Germline lookup yields CDR1 LNHDA and CDR2 SQIVND (reference sequence). V shed 7 bases and J shed 2 bases, with 9 bases lying between them. Sequencing was carried out using PBMCs or T cells enriched from blood (not recorded which). The receptor comes from a middle-aged man who had been exposed to COVID-19. The chain uses TRBV19 and TRBJ2-7; D is perhaps TRBD1 (5 bases). CDR3 in DNA: TGTGCCAGTACTGACAGCACCTACGAGCAGTACTTC. Its translation: CASTDSTYEQYF. The whole variable domain, remainder taken from reference TRBV19 and TRBJ2-7, is DGGITQSPKYLFRKEGQNVTLSCEQNLNHDAMYWYRQDPGQGLRLIYYSQIVNDFQKGDIAEGYSVSREKKESFPLTVTSAQKNPTAFYLCASTDSTYEQYFGPGTRLTVT.